This entry features one T cell receptor beta chain sequence. Which antigen it targets is not known. Base qualities are not at hand, and no much larger clone is one base apart. The library relied on the immunoSEQ multiplex PCR assay. For the multiplex PCR, a mixture combining 60 forward primers for TCR Vbeta segments and 13 reverse primers for TCR Jbeta segments was used. Amplification of the CDR3 region of rearranged TCR beta genes was performed with a multiplex PCR assay on genomic DNA. Amplified TCR beta libraries were sequenced as 87-base-pair reads on the Illumina HiSeq System. Per the original workflow: A later analysis tallied approximately 87 million unique TCR beta chains across the 666 repertoires, and some 12 million of those chains were shared by two or more donors. Raw reads were error-corrected and collapsed into unique sequences with a nearest-neighbor algorithm that merged closely related sequences to remove PCR and sequencing errors. V, D and J gene segments were assigned by aligning CDR3 sequences to IMGT reference sequences. For a sequence to be retained, a match of at least six nucleotides was required to both a V gene segment and a J gene segment. Rearrangements were classified as productive when the CDR3 lacked stop codons and remained in frame with V and J, and all other rearrangements were classified as non-productive. CDR3 was defined according to IMGT convention as the region running from the second conserved V-encoded cysteine to the conserved J-encoded phenylalanine. In an earlier analysis of roughly 580 of the donors, sequences lacking an unambiguous match to a single V gene segment were excluded. An earlier analysis of several hundred of the donors called V segments functional above 56.7% productive rearrangements and segregating when the between-donor standard deviation exceeded 5%. A statistical classification framework was built to diagnose cytomegalovirus status from the catalog of TCR beta chain sequences. In a later analysis, V and J genes were assigned by comparing TCR nucleotide sequences against IMGT/GENE-DB human TR gene sequences. A later analysis assigned CDR3 sequences and most-parsimonious VDJ recombination scenarios with the TCRdist pipeline. In a later analysis, each TCR beta chain was defined by its CDR3 amino acid sequence together with its V-gene family, and reads without a unique V-gene family were excluded. To address suspected cross-contamination and a sequencing artifact, a later analysis removed a few hundred highly shared, low-generation-probability nucleotide sequences. For each public chain, a later analysis derived a clonal expansion index from normalized ranks of inferred template counts within each repertoire. In a later analysis, generation probabilities were computed with a VDJ recombination model fitted to out-of-frame rearrangements, and the resulting probabilities were checked against IGoR. In a later analysis, TCR-TCR, TCR-HLA and TCR-CMV co-occurrence was scored with hypergeometric tests, and a repertoire-size bias correction was applied to TCR pairs. To estimate false discovery rates, a later analysis permuted the HLA or CMV assignments 20 times. In a later analysis, co-occurring TCRs were grouped using DBSCAN, with TCRdist sequence similarity added in when clustering inside HLA-allele-positive subsets. Co-occurrence clustering excluded repertoires with fewer than 30,000 or more than 120,000 public chains, plus five with anomalous nucleotide sharing. TCRdb mirrors the immuneACCESS table, restricted to in-frame sequences. Some clones are absent from its copies; in checked studies, under half trace to an unresolved V gene, and the reason for the others is unknown. Clone size and V and J calls were adopted from that table, with D and trimming inferred from the DNA. The sample records roughly 99,000 clones, under 85% of which are singletons. The top ten constitute roughly 4.2% of the sample.

The cohort consisted of 666 healthy bone marrow donors. At the time of sampling, all cohort members were nominally healthy, though unrecorded immune exposures were likely present. The donor was CMV seronegative and was included in the group of a few hundred seronegative cohort members. A peripheral blood sample was provided by each donor, and peripheral blood mononuclear cells were used for TCR beta sequencing. Genomic DNA was extracted from the blood cell samples with the Qiagen DNeasy Blood Extraction Kit. CDR1 MGHRA and CDR2 YSYEKL were looked up in the germline V gene. Taken from cysteine to phenylalanine, the CDR3 has 14 residues. The entry retains the CDR3 DNA only, 42 bases that are in frame from base 1. Trimming takes 4 bases off V and 6 bases off J; junction bases not matched to a gene: 4. These data belong to a study of cytomegalovirus exposure and HLA in healthy donors (dated by TCRdb to about 2017). A note on the overall study: An earlier analysis of approximately 550 of the donors reported 250 to 350 Gb of sequence data and 117 million unique TCR beta sequences from about 200 million T cells. Donor age, sex, ethnicity and CMV serostatus were compiled together with the repertoire data. Both class I and class II loci were covered by HLA typing, at four-digit resolution. An early release that covered roughly 600 HLA-typed donors contained 250 to 350 gigabases of sequencing data and tens of millions of unique TCR sequences. Among around 400 genotyped donors of the cohort, an average of around 240,000 unique TCR beta nucleotide sequences were sequenced per donor, 15% to 20% of them non-productive. The study used immunosequencing to profile the T cell repertoires of under 700 subjects and linked those repertoires to cytomegalovirus serostatus. The aim of the study was to test whether cataloging public T cell receptors could identify signatures of past pathogen exposure. Because of strong linkage in the cohort, roughly five DR-DQ haplotypes were treated as single units for association and clustering. Among the 398 genotyped donors, under 90% belonged to the genetic ancestry cluster associated with self-reported Caucasian donors. High-throughput TCR immunosequencing, statistical association of individual TCRs with disease status, and machine learning were combined to predict cytomegalovirus infection status. To decide whether each TCR beta V gene segment behaved as functional or pseudogenic, an earlier analysis of fewer than 750 of the donors relied on high-throughput TCR beta sequencing. A later genetic analysis used genome-wide SNP genotypes for about 60% of the roughly 700 donors, treating that subset as a discovery cohort. To study patterns of TCR occurrence, a later analysis re-analyzed previously published TCR beta repertoires from 650 to 750 donors and added high-resolution HLA genotyping. In the later analysis, no new phenotypic data were used to find candidate immune exposures; instead, reliance was placed on TCR beta sequences and their occurrence across donors. All discovery cohort repertoires had been generated on a single sequencing platform. Typing coverage varied by locus: about 620-640 donors for A, B, C, DRB1 and DQB1; roughly 520 for DQA1; approximately 610 for DPA1; roughly 450 for DPB1. Along with the approximately 650-subject first cohort, a separate validation cohort of 120 different subjects was used.

What the authors observed across the whole study: In a later genetic analysis, fewer N-insertions in productive TCRs were reported among donors in an Asian-associated ancestry cluster than the roughly 640-donor mean. A further reported finding was that TCR beta sequences accurately predicted the HLA-A and HLA-B alleles for most subjects in the first cohort. The only immune exposure information available for the cohort was CMV serostatus. Because counts were too low, seventeen rarely observed V segments, including chromosome 9 orphons, were excluded from the earlier analysis of some 540 of the donors. While some public TCRs were present in many individuals, most TCR sequences turned up only very rarely across donors. Correlated functional status among segregating V segments might reflect linkage disequilibrium, but an unknown experimental factor could not be ruled out. Sequencing depth was assumed to be roughly uniform across donors in the presence/absence analyses, though that assumption may not hold. A few of the identified cytomegalovirus-associated TCR beta chains were confirmed in vitro to be specific for cytomegalovirus antigens. Compared with equally common non-associated chains, HLA-associated TCR beta chains in a later analysis were more clonally expanded and had lower generation probabilities. According to a later analysis, TCR association rates differed among HLA loci, with DRB1 alleles showing the most associated TCRs and HLA-C alleles showing the fewest. A group of highly shared sequence variants was considered likely to be a technical artifact of the sequencing pipeline. Most CMV-associated TCR beta chains appeared to be HLA-restricted in a later analysis, and the HLA associations seemed to be driven largely by CMV exposure. The classifier was reported to diagnose cytomegalovirus status with high specificity and sensitivity in both the original cohort and the validation cohort. It was suggested by the authors that the approach could potentially be generalized to other disease states and immunological phenotypes. Because the 87-base-pair reads could not distinguish some IMGT-functional V segments, including TRBV6-2 and TRBV6-3, those segments were excluded. Broadly in line with IMGT annotations, most TCR beta V segments showed up in productive rearrangements about 87% or about 30% of the time in an earlier analysis of several hundred of the donors. The cohort was sequenced for TCR beta chains only, and without alpha or paired-chain data the features that could be detected were limited. According to a later analysis, parvovirus B19, influenza, CMV and Epstein-Barr virus appeared linked to several top co-occurrence clusters. Strong co-occurrence of HLA alleles, especially DR and DQ, made assigning TCR associations to individual alleles difficult. In a later genetic analysis, a missense DCLRE1C variant was associated with V-gene and J-gene trimming of TCR beta chains, and the association was replicated in an independent cohort. The study listed 150 to 200 TCR beta chains as associated with cytomegalovirus. Because HLA typing was unavailable for some donors at each locus, only the typed subset was used in association tests. A later analysis associated 16,951 TCR beta sequences with specific HLA alleles at a false discovery rate of 0.05.

Sequencing was carried out using PBMCs. Rearrangement joined TRBV4-1 to TRBJ2-2, and TRBD1 aligns with 8 junction nucleotides. The clonotype comes from a male donor in good health and CMV-seronegative. In nucleotides, the sequence is TGCGCCAGCAGCCTTGACAGGGGCGCCGGGGAGCTGTTTTTT. Protein translation: CASSLDRGAGELFF.